Following are 21 T cell receptor beta chains from one sample sequenced in a study of cytomegalovirus exposure and HLA in healthy donors. PCR used 60 Vbeta primers and 13 Jbeta primers. Using immunoSEQ multiplex PCR, the repertoire was profiled, and TCRdb retains in-frame clones only, with some absent. The sample lists around 100,000 clones; approximately 80% were seen once. Sequencing used PBMCs. The receptors stem from a woman aged 40 to 50 in good health and CMV-seronegative.

In the case of this clone: A read error may produce the germline difference seen at one junction end. The genes are TRBV7-2 and TRBJ2-5, with 7 bases lining up with TRBD2. There are 13 residues in the CDR3. In germline, CDR1 is SGHTA, CDR2 FQGNSA. The CDR3 loop is CASSLMAGVWSDF. The CDR3 bases are TGTGCCAGCAGTTTGATGGCGGGAGTTTGGTCCGACTTC.

This clone occurred a few times. The chain employs TRBV27 and TRBJ1-1; TRBD1 agrees at 7 bases. Trimming took 1 base from V and 6 from J; bases not matched to a gene: 5. The CDR3 has 14 amino acids. The germline V gene encodes CDR1 MNHEY and CDR2 SMNVEV (reference sequence). CDR3 residues: CASSLWAGGPEAFF. CDR3 sequence (DNA): TGTGCCAGCAGTTTATGGGCAGGGGGGCCTGAAGCTTTCTTT.

The chain carries TRBV6-5 and TRBJ1-5; no clear D. This CDR3 is built from 13 residues. V shed 2 bases and J shed 5 bases, with 7 bases lying between them. The V gene's germline CDR1 is MNHEY and CDR2 SVGAGI. The CDR3 reads CASSYDTYQPQHF. For the CDR3, the DNA is TGTGCCAGCAGTTACGACACCTATCAGCCCCAGCATTTT.

The rearrangement uses TRBV4-3 and TRBJ2-7; 12 nucleotides match TRBD2. CDR1 LGHNA and CDR2 YSLEER come from the germline V gene. V trimming: 0 bases; J trimming: 5 bases; junction bases outside the gene matches: 8. This CDR3 is built from 17 residues. CDR3 residues: CASSQEWGLAGGNEQYF. The CDR3, as DNA: TGCGCCAGCAGCCAAGAGTGGGGGCTAGCGGGAGGGAACGAGCAGTACTTC.

V gene TRBV6-1 combines with J gene TRBJ2-5; D may be TRBD1 (6 bases). The J call may be faulty, since TRBJ2-7 better matches the DNA end. From germline, CDR1 is MNHNS and CDR2 SASEGT. The CDR3 length is 15 residues. The CDR3 spells CASSESGTLLYEQYF. CDR3 DNA sequence: TGTGCCAGCAGTGAATCCGGGACACTTCTCTACGAGCAGTACTTC.

The chain has TRBV19 and TRBJ2-2; no definite D call. The CDR3 spans 13 residues. Germline CDR1 and CDR2: LNHDA and SQIVND (reference sequence). The V gene lost 7 bases and the J gene lost 2 bases, with 8 bases spanning the gap. As DNA, the CDR3 is TGTGCCAGTAAGTGGCTTAACACCGGGGAGCTGTTTTTT. Translating gives CASKWLNTGELFF.

The chain links TRBV7-3 to TRBJ2-1; D might be TRBD1 (6 bases). Per germline, CDR1 SGHTA and CDR2 FQGTGA. The CDR3 has 13 amino acids. V was shortened by 4 bases and J by 4 bases, with 8 bases between the two germline ends. The DNA for the CDR3 is TGTGCCAGCAGCTCACAGGGATACAATGAGCAGTTCTTC. It yields the protein CASSSQGYNEQFF. Looking up the rest from reference TRBV7-3 and TRBJ2-1 gives the full variable domain: GAGVSQTPSNKVTEKGKYVELRCDPISGHTALYWYRQSLGQGPEFLIYFQGTGAADDSGLPNDRFFAVRPEGSVSTLKIQRTERGDSAVYLCASSSQGYNEQFFGPGTRLTVL.

The CDR3 is CTSSPYTGGSYGYTF. The CDR3 nucleotides are TGCACCAGCAGCCCATACACCGGGGGATCCTATGGCTACACCTTC. The gene calls are TRBV1 and TRBJ1-2. TRBV1 is deemed a pseudogene. The CDR3 extends over 15 amino acids.

V usage is TRBV28 and J usage is TRBJ2-1; D may be TRBD2 (5 bases). The CDR3 has 19 amino acids. Germline CDR1 MDHEN, CDR2 SYDVKM. Between the trimmed V and J ends, which lost 2 bases and 6 bases, there was a span of 26 bases. CDR3 nucleotide sequence: TGTGCCAGCAGTTTAGGTACCGTAGGCGGGCACCCGATACTCAATGAGCAGTTCTTC. This translates into CASSLGTVGGHPILNEQFF.

The chain employs TRBV4-1 and TRBJ1-2; maybe TRBD1 (5 bases). The CDR3 length is 15 residues. Trimming shortened V by 1 base and J by 4 bases, and 13 bases separated the two germline ends. Per the germline V gene, CDR1 is MGHRA and CDR2 is YSYEKL. CDR3 DNA: TGCGCCAGCAGCCAAGTATCTGGGGCCGGCTATGGCTACACCTTC. Translating gives CASSQVSGAGYGYTF.

V and J are TRBV28 and TRBJ2-7, with D tentatively TRBD2 (6 bases). The CDR3 loop spans 16 amino acids. Per germline, CDR1 MDHEN and CDR2 SYDVKM. The V end was cut by 6 bases, the J end by 1 base, with 19 bases between. The CDR3 region has the DNA TGTGCCAGCAGCGAAGGAGGGCGGGGAAGGTCCTACGAGCAGTACTTC. Encoded protein: CASSEGGRGRSYEQYF.

The chain is built from TRBV15 and TRBJ2-3; the match to TRBD2 covers 8 bases. The CDR3 length is 16 residues. The germline V gene has CDR1 LNHNV and CDR2 YYDKDF (reference sequence). Unmatched junction bases numbered 11, after V lost 5 bases and J lost 4 bases. The CDR3 coding sequence is TGTGCCACCAGCCCTCGCGGGACTAGTCTCCCAGATACGCAGTATTTT. Translation: CATSPRGTSLPDTQYF.

The chain carries TRBV10-3 and TRBJ2-6, with D perhaps matching TRBD1 (5 bases). Trimming took off 3 bases at V and 0 bases at J, with 9 bases between the two ends. The CDR3 sequence is 16 residues long. CDR1 ENHRY and CDR2 SYGVKD come from the germline V gene. CDR3 sequence (DNA): TGTGCCATCAGTGACCCCAGGGACTCTGGGGCCAACGTCCTGACTTTC. It specifies CAISDPRDSGANVLTF.

This chain connects TRBV7-9 to TRBJ2-7; D is unresolved. This CDR3 contains 14 residues. Germline V gene sequence: CDR1 SEHNR, CDR2 FQNEAQ (reference sequence). Trimming removed 3 bases at V and 4 bases at J, with 13 bases between. As DNA, the CDR3 is TGTGCCAGCAGCTTCGTTTCCGTTATTTACGAGCAGTACTTC. This sequence encodes CASSFVSVIYEQYF.

This clone came up a few times. V usage is TRBV7-2 and J usage is TRBJ1-5, with D perhaps matching TRBD1 (6 bases). The CDR3 spans 15 residues. In germline, CDR1 is SGHTA, CDR2 FQGNSA. Trimming shortened V by 1 base and J by 0 bases, and 7 bases separated the two germline ends. CDR3 sequence reads: CASSLGQDSNQPQHF. CDR3 DNA sequence: TGTGCCAGCAGCTTAGGACAGGATAGCAATCAGCCCCAGCATTTT. The whole variable domain, remainder taken from reference TRBV7-2 and TRBJ1-5, is GAGVSQSPSNKVTEKGKDVELRCDPISGHTALYWYRQSLGQGLEFLIYFQGNSAPDKSGLPSDRFSAERTGGSVSTLTIQRTQQEDSAVYLCASSLGQDSNQPQHFGDGTRLSIL.

The chain joins TRBV7-6 to TRBJ2-4; TRBD2 agrees at 13 bases. Germline values: CDR1 SGHVS, CDR2 FNYEAQ. After removal of 5 bases from V and 2 bases from J, the junction contained 6 bases not matched to a gene. This CDR3 has 17 amino acids. The CDR3 DNA sequence: TGTGCCAGCAGCCAAGGACTAGCGGGAGCGTCCAAAAACATTCAGTACTTC. It translates to CASSQGLAGASKNIQYF.

The chain links TRBV7-9 to TRBJ1-6; no firm D call. The CDR3 contains 15 residues. V was clipped by 5 bases and J by 10 bases, with 18 bases between them. The V gene's germline CDR1 is SEHNR and CDR2 FQNEAQ (reference sequence). CDR3 in DNA: TGTGCCAGCAGCCCCGGCAGGCAGGTCGCCTCACCCCTCCACTTT. This translates into CASSPGRQVASPLHF.

The chain recombines TRBV27 with TRBJ1-2; D may be TRBD1 (6 bases). The V gene's germline CDR1 is MNHEY and CDR2 SMNVEV (reference sequence). Trimming left V 7 bases short and J 6 bases short, with 21 bases between. The CDR3 has 15 amino acids. CDR3 sequence reads: CASTSPGQGINGYTF. As DNA, the CDR3 is TGTGCCAGCACCTCCCCGGGGCAGGGGATAAATGGCTACACCTTC.

The count of this clone is one. The chain combines TRBV6-6 with TRBJ1-1; TRBD1 agrees at 9 bases. CDR3 size: 14 residues. J was trimmed by 4 bases and V by 7 bases; bases with no gene match: 7. Germline V gene data show CDR1 as MNHNY and CDR2 as SVGAGI (reference sequence). CDR3 sequence: CASIIQGARTEAFF. Here the CDR3 DNA reads TGTGCCAGCATCATACAGGGGGCTCGCACTGAAGCTTTCTTT.

This clone was found a few times. This chain links TRBV11-2 with TRBJ2-7; D may be TRBD2 (5 bases). V was trimmed by 4 bases and J by 7 bases, leaving 17 bases between them. Germline loops: CDR1 SGHAT, CDR2 FQNNGV. The CDR3 spans 14 residues. The CDR3, as DNA: TGTGCCAGCAGCTCGCCAGGCGGGTTGGCGGAGCAGTACTTC. Amino acids: CASSSPGGLAEQYF. Filled out from reference TRBV11-2 and TRBJ2-7, the complete variable domain reads EAGVAQSPRYKIIEKRQSVAFWCNPISGHATLYWYQQILGQGPKLLIQFQNNGVVDDSQLPKDRFSAERLKGVDSTLKIQPAKLEDSAVYLCASSSPGGLAEQYFGPGTRLTVT.

V usage is TRBV11-2 and J usage is TRBJ1-2; D is unclear. Germline V lookup: CDR1 SGHAT, CDR2 FQNNGV. V gave up 0 bases and J gave up 5 bases, with 13 bases separating them. The CDR3 consists of 15 residues. The CDR3 DNA reads as TGTGCCAGCAGCTTAGACCCCCCAGGAAAATATGGCTACACCTTC. This codes for CASSLDPPGKYGYTF.